This paragraph reports one T cell receptor (beta chain). This specimen belongs to a study of OX40 agonist ivuxolimab in advanced cancers. Trimming removed 2 bases from V and 3 bases from J; junction bases left unmatched: 9. This CDR3 comprises 16 residues. The germline V gene has CDR1 MRHNA and CDR2 SNTAGT. The method was immunoSEQ multiplex PCR; TCRdb's version includes in-frame clones alone and lacks a portion of them. The sample contains tens of thousands of clones, about 83% of which appear only once. This material consisted of CD4+ or CD8+ T cells sorted from blood, taken in a trial of the OX40 agonist ivuxolimab. This sequence joins TRBV6-4 and TRBJ2-7; TRBD1 agrees at 8 bases. This receptor was identified in an adult with an advanced solid tumor such as melanoma, head and neck, liver or kidney cancer. CDR3 nucleotides: TGTGCCAGCAGTGACGCCGTCTCAGGGGGCAGCTACGAGCAGTACTTC. Translating gives CASSDAVSGGSYEQYF.